Listed below are T cell receptor beta chains from one sample, sequenced in a study of T cells in Graves' hyperthyroidism and ophthalmopathy. TCRdb re-called the multiplex PCR reads through MiXCR, storing one row per CDR3 protein. The sample includes 300,000 to 400,000 distinct CDR3 sequences, roughly 13% of them seen just once. What was sequenced was blood. These receptors all stem from a woman younger than 30 with Graves' hyperthyroidism. Each CDR3 is given with its conserved first and last residue. The D gene is left open where the match is weak. Expanded clones get a size class; other rows say once, few or many, or leave the size out.

TRBV18	TRBJ1-1	-	many	CASSPQHGAEAFF	TGTGCCAGCTCACCACAGCATGGCGCTGAAGCTTTCTTT
TRBV11-2	TRBJ2-3	-	-	CASSLESDLQDTQYF	TGTGCCAGCAGCTTAGAAAGCGACCTGCAAGATACGCAGTATTTT
TRBV6-6	TRBJ1-3	-	many	CASSYSGFSPGNTIYF	TGTGCCAGCAGTTACTCAGGTTTCTCCCCTGGAAACACCATATATTTT
TRBV27	TRBJ2-6	TRBD1	many	CASRGQGALGAIVLTF	TGTGCCAGCCGCGGACAGGGGGCGCTTGGGGCCATCGTCCTGACTTTC
TRBV7-3	TRBJ1-3	-	many	CASSLSPTGNTIYF	TGTGCCAGCAGCTTAAGTCCTACCGGAAACACCATATATTTT
TRBV7-6	TRBJ2-2	-	few	CASSFGPNTGELFF	TGTGCCAGCAGCTTCGGTCCGAACACCGGGGAGCTGTTTTTT
TRBV18	TRBJ2-7	-	many	CASSPSRDIPNEQYF	TGTGCCAGCTCACCTAGCCGGGACATTCCTAACGAGCAGTACTTC
TRBV10-3	TRBJ1-3	-	-	CAIRGASGNTIYF	TGTGCCATCAGGGGGGCTTCTGGAAACACCATATATTTT
TRBV12-3/TRBV12-4	TRBJ2-7	-	many	CASSLSAATYEQYF	TGTGCCAGCAGTTTATCGGCAGCCACCTACGAGCAGTACTTC
TRBV10-3	TRBJ1-5	TRBD1	many	CAISASGGENQPQHF	TGTGCCATCAGCGCCTCAGGGGGCGAAAATCAGCCCCAGCATTTT
TRBV6-1	TRBJ1-4	TRBD1	-	CASSEQGGTNEKLFF	TGTGCCAGCAGTGAACAGGGGGGAACTAATGAAAAACTGTTTTTT
TRBV3-1	TRBJ1-5	-	few	CASSPQVGSQPQHF	TGTGCCAGCAGCCCCCAGGTGGGCAGTCAGCCCCAGCATTTT
TRBV9	TRBJ1-5	-	-	CASSVGGGGDQPQHF	TGTGCCAGCAGCGTAGGTGGGGGGGGGGATCAGCCCCAGCATTTT
TRBV28	TRBJ1-1	-	many	CASSRGLVSEAFF	TGTGCCAGCAGCCGAGGTTTGGTTTCGGAAGCTTTCTTT
TRBV20-1	TRBJ1-2	-	many	CSARATGTVIYGYTF	TGCAGTGCTAGAGCGACCGGGACGGTGATTTATGGCTACACCTTC
TRBV7-3	TRBJ2-7	TRBD2	many	CASSLNPSGASYEQYF	TGTGCCAGCAGCTTAAACCCTAGCGGAGCTTCCTACGAGCAGTACTTC
TRBV6-4	TRBJ1-4	TRBD1	few	CASRSRDRGSTNEKLFF	TGTGCCAGCAGGTCCCGGGACAGGGGATCAACTAATGAAAAACTGTTTTTT
TRBV25-1	TRBJ1-2	TRBD1	many	CASSEYWDRVDGYTF	TGTGCCAGCAGTGAATATTGGGACAGGGTAGATGGCTACACCTTC
TRBV5-8	TRBJ1-3	-	-	CASSSVRGTQDTSGNTIYF	TGTGCCAGCAGTTCAGTTCGGGGTACCCAAGATACCTCTGGAAACACCATATATTTT
TRBV2	TRBJ1-2	-	-	CASSELPGPGGYTF	TGTGCCAGCAGTGAATTACCGGGGCCGGGGGGCTACACCTTC
TRBV5-1	TRBJ2-1	TRBD1	few	CASRPPGQGLGEQFF	TGCGCCAGCAGGCCCCCGGGACAGGGACTCGGTGAGCAGTTCTTC
TRBV5-5	TRBJ1-2	TRBD1	-	CATSSRDRDYGYTF	TGTGCCACTAGTTCCCGGGACAGGGACTATGGCTACACCTTC
TRBV12-3/TRBV12-4	TRBJ1-1	-	many	CASSSVGGLNTEAFF	TGTGCCAGCAGTTCTGTAGGGGGACTGAACACTGAAGCTTTCTTT